The 10 T cell receptor beta chains below come from one sample, sequenced in a study of regulatory T cells in long-lasting Graves disease. In building TCR beta libraries, iRepertoire HTBI primers were used together with Arm-PCR of CDR3 regions. TCRdb re-derived calls from the multiplex PCR reads in MiXCR, one entry per CDR3 protein. The sample consists of around 420,000 distinct CDR3 sequences, over 14% of them appearing once. Described time point: newly diagnosed GD, antithyroid drugs for less than 3 months. The authors made the TCR library using RNA they extracted from PBMCs. The same data also went into a second study, on T cells in Graves' hyperthyroidism and ophthalmopathy.

Here the sequenced sample was peripheral blood mononuclear cells (PBMCs), taken at new diagnosis, from a patient treated with antithyroid drugs. These receptors originate from a woman aged 40 to 55 with Graves disease.

This clonotype was recorded many times. The V and J genes are TRBV3-1 and TRBJ2-1; 16 positions match TRBD2. CDR1 is LGHDT, CDR2 YNNKEL, per germline (reference sequence). The CDR3 is 18 amino acids. V lost 4 bases, J lost 9 bases, and 12 bases stayed unmatched. The chain's CDR3 is CASSLGLAGGRGNSEQFF. DNA for the CDR3: TGTGCCAGCAGCCTGGGACTAGCGGGAGGGCGGGGCAACAGTGAGCAGTTCTTC.

This clonotype was detected only a few times. The germline gene is not matched at one end of the junction; a read error may be the cause. The chain recombines TRBV28 with TRBJ2-7; TRBD1 matches 7 bases. The CDR3 has 13 amino acids. CDR1 MDHEN and CDR2 SYDVKM come from the germline V gene. CDR3 loop: CASSLGQGQARSW. The CDR3 nucleotides read TGTGCCAGCAGTTTAGGACAAGGACAGGCAAGGAGTTGG. The full variable domain, rest sourced from reference TRBV28 and TRBJ2-7, is DVKVTQSSRYLVKRTGEKVFLECVQDMDHENMFWYRQDPGLGLRLIYFSYDVKMKEKGDIPEGYSVSREKKERFSLILESASTNQTSMYLCASSLGQGQARSWGPGTRLTVT.

This clonotype was detected only a few times. The CDR3 here is CASSYSKVGEVNHYEQYF. DNA for the CDR3: TGTGCCAGCAGTTACTCGAAGGTGGGGGAGGTCAATCACTACGAGCAGTACTTC. V is TRBV6-5 and J is TRBJ2-7, with TRBD2 as a possible D gene (6 bases). Trimming removed 0 bases from V and 3 bases from J, with 21 bases in between. The CDR3 length is 18 residues. The germline CDR1 and CDR2 sequences are MNHEY and SVGAGI.

V usage is TRBV7-9 and J usage is TRBJ2-5; 11 nucleotides align to TRBD1. Germline CDR1 and CDR2: SEHNR and FQNEAQ (reference sequence). The CDR3 loop spans 17 amino acids. V trimming: 4 bases; J trimming: 0 bases; junction bases outside the gene matches: 7. The DNA of the CDR3 is TGTGCCAGCAGCTCGGACAGGGGGCCCCTGTACCAAGAGACCCAGTACTTC. Translating gives CASSSDRGPLYQETQYF.

This clonotype was counted a few times. The gene calls are TRBV5-1 and TRBJ2-2, with D tentatively TRBD2 (6 bases). The V gene's germline CDR1 is SGHRS and CDR2 YFSETQ. V was clipped by 4 bases and J by 5 bases, with 18 bases between them. This CDR3 is 16 amino acids long. The DNA for the CDR3 is TGCGCCAGCAGCCCTCGTCCTGTTAGCGGAACCGGGGAGCTGTTTTTT. This translates into CASSPRPVSGTGELFF. Full variable domain (rest looked up from reference TRBV5-1 and TRBJ2-2): KAGVTQTPRYLIKTRGQQVTLSCSPISGHRSVSWYQQTPGQGLQFLFEYFSETQRNKGNFPGRFSGRQFSNSRSEMNVSTLELGDSALYLCASSPRPVSGTGELFFGEGSRLTVL.

The chain carries TRBV19 and TRBJ2-1; no firm D call. V was clipped by 3 bases and J by 5 bases, with 8 bases between them. CDR3 size: 13 residues. Germline CDR1 reads LNHDA; CDR2 reads SQIVND (reference sequence). Here the CDR3 DNA reads TGTGCCAGTAGTATCAATCACGACAATGAGCAGTTCTTC. It translates to CASSINHDNEQFF.

Comment on this clonotype: A much more abundant neighbour one base away suggests this may be a read error. The V call is TRBV7-2, the J call TRBJ2-2, with D hard to call. In germline, CDR1 is SGHTA, CDR2 FQGNSA. V lost 5 bases and J lost 3, with 4 bases in between. The CDR3 runs to 12 residues. Written as DNA, the CDR3 is TGTGCCAGCAGCGAGTACACCGGGGAGCTGTTTTTT. As protein: CASSEYTGELFF.

This clonotype has ten or more counts. This CDR3 reads CASSEMGGETQYF. CDR3 nucleotides: TGTGCCAGCAGTGAAATGGGCGGGGAGACCCAGTACTTC. The rearrangement uses TRBV2 and TRBJ2-5, with D possibly being TRBD2 (5 bases). The CDR3 consists of 13 residues. Germline assignment: CDR1 SNHLY and CDR2 FYNNEI. Deletions cut 2 bases from V and 5 bases from J, with 9 bases between.

This clonotype was recorded only once. This is likely an artifact of a read error, given a far larger clone one base away. The rearrangement uses TRBV11-3 and TRBJ2-7, with 14 bases that match TRBD2. The J call may be faulty, since TRBJ2-1 better matches the DNA end. Germline loops: CDR1 SGHNT, CDR2 YENEEA. This CDR3 is 17 amino acids long. CDR3 residues: CASSLDGTSGSVNEQFF. The CDR3 nucleotides are TGTGCCAGCAGCTTAGATGGGACTAGCGGGAGTGTGAATGAGCAGTTCTTC.

This clonotype was seen many times. No DNA is shown, since the ends of the CDR3 on it are uncertain; the CDR3 is the one TCRdb lists. The J gene is TRBJ2-5, the V gene TRBV27; the table's D gene call, TRBD2, was not cross checked with the DNA. A total of 16 residues make up the CDR3, ends included. CDR1 MNHEY and CDR2 SMNVEV come from the germline V gene (reference sequence). CDR3 residues: CASSSSTSGSWKTQYF.